This T cell receptor (beta chain) was sequenced for a study of long-term antiretroviral therapy in people with HIV (dated by TCRdb to 2022 to 2024). Some background on the complete study: The earliest samples were collected approximately a decade before the 2015 WHO recommendation for immediate ART, a period when ART was typically delayed until CD4 counts fell. A retrospective serial study tested whether changes in peripheral blood TRB repertoire composition and diversity were associated with ART initiation and durable HIV suppression. A total of fewer than 200 cryopreserved PBMC samples were contributed to the cohort by 30 adults with confirmed HIV infection, with samples collected serially over a mean of roughly six years (range 1-12). Of the roughly 30 participants with HIV, roughly twelve were female. No cross-contamination during QIAcube processing was seen in test extractions of a monoclonal T-cell line run alongside 30 to 35 polyclonal samples.

The immunoSEQ hsTCRB v3.0 assay was used at survey level resolution to sequence the TRB variable region. TRB sequencing targeted a depth of roughly 40,000-55,000 T-cell genomes per sample. An Illumina MiSeq with a v3 150-cycle kit was used to sequence the pooled TRB libraries. Processing in the source paper ran as follows. Analysis of repertoires was carried out in R inside a reproducible Nextflow workflow spanning QC, data transformation and analysis. Custom analyses were implemented in LymphoSeq2, an R package for AIRR-Seq data exploration. A few samples that produced fewer than 5000 total TRB sequences were removed, so some 180 HIV repertoires were analyzed. Among the 180 to 200 HIV repertoires that were kept, 59 were collected before ART initiation and 120 to 140 were collected after ART initiation. Each repertoire was downsampled to 5000 TRB nucleotide sequences, and summary statistics were averaged across 100 downsampling iterations. TRB sequences were retained for analysis only if CDR3 regions of at least seven amino acids were present. Two measures captured diversity: a Shannon entropy-derived clonality score and the Gini coefficient. In repertoire networks, the top 5000 CDR3 amino acid sequences were linked whenever an edit distance of one separated two sequences. For TRB CDR3 amino acid sequences, antigen specificity groups and MHC restriction were predicted with GLIPH2. Known CMV, EBV, HIV or tissue antigen associations were flagged by matching CDR3 amino acid sequences against VDJdb and McPAS-TCR. Pre-ART, post-ART and control groups were compared with Wilcoxon signed-rank tests and Holm-Bonferroni correction. The clones in this table, taken by TCRdb from immuneACCESS, are in-frame only. Not every clone is retained; where verified, under half of the shortfall comes from an unresolved V gene, and the cause of the rest is unknown. The V and J calls and clone size come from that table; D and trimming were worked out from the DNA. This sample comprises around 34,000 clones, around 79% of them detected only once. The ten biggest clones cover 3% to 3.5% of the sample.

The CDR3 runs 13 residues from the cysteine to the phenylalanine. Solely the CDR3 DNA is kept, with 39 bases framed from the first base. Trimming removed 6 bases from V and 4 bases from J; the gene matches leave 8 bases unexplained. Based on the germline V gene, the CDR1 and CDR2 sequences are SQVTM and ANQGSEA. To be included, a participant needed at least one PBMC sample from before ART initiation plus at least two post-ART samples. Every participant with HIV received treatment in the United States of America. Before DNA extraction, cryopreserved samples of about 0.95-11 million PBMC were thawed and then washed. At the time of the earliest PBMC sample, participants with HIV were aged between roughly 20 and 60 years. Per participant, PBMC samples came from 1-4 timepoints prior to ART initiation and 2-8 timepoints following ART initiation, for a median of 7 samples. Serial HIV viral load, CD4+ T-cell count, ART history and demographic data were obtained for every participant. Using a Qiagen kit on a QIAcube, genomic DNA was extracted from unsorted PBMC, with samples processed in batches of 12.

Points the paper makes about the study in general: The repertoire was dominated across all time points by expanded TRB clones identified before ART initiation, although this dominance was seen to fluctuate and to decrease in many PLHIV after ART. Inferences about post-ART repertoire changes are limited because no data were available on ART adherence, viral resistance or therapy changes. Owing to limited PBMC availability, only the TCR beta chain was sequenced, without alpha chain pairing. Unsorted PBMC were profiled instead of sorted CD4+ and CD8+ T cells because pre-ART samples had limited cell numbers. Samples dated from about 2004 to 2017, and the ART regimens used may be less effective than current ones. HIV repertoires had narrower CDR3 length ranges than controls, and the network structure suggested an antigen-experienced repertoire that shifted only slightly toward naive after ART. A significant increase in TRB diversity was found to be associated with ART initiation, although TRB diversity was observed to remain significantly below that of transplant donor controls even after long-term ART.

Turning to this clone: No antigen is known for it. Base qualities are not recorded, but no much larger clone differs from it by a single base.

The sequence came from a man aged 45 to 65 with HIV. This specimen was unsorted PBMCs, taken 3 years after starting antiretroviral therapy. In this chain, TRBV29-1 is recombined with TRBJ1-2, and 7 junction bases match TRBD1. CDR3 protein: CSVPGQHAYGYTF. The DNA is TGCAGCGTCCCGGGACAGCACGCCTATGGCTACACCTTC. The full variable domain, with segments outside the CDR3 supplied by the reference TRBV29-1 and TRBJ1-2 proteins, appears as SAVISQKPSRDICQRGTSLTIQCQVDSQVTMMFWYRQQPGQSLTLIATANQGSEATYESGFVIDKFPISRPNLTFSTLTVSNMSPEDSSIYLCSVPGQHAYGYTFGSGTRLTVV.